Included here is one T cell receptor beta chain sequence, with context. This CDR3 is built from 13 residues. Germline-derived CDR1 and CDR2 are SQVTM and ANQGSEA. The trim removed 7 bases at V and 6 bases at J, leaving 10 bases unmatched. The data stem from a study of cytomegalovirus exposure and HLA in healthy donors. Assay used: immunoSEQ multiplex PCR; TCRdb lists only in-frame clones, some missing. The sample lists over 150,000 clones; around 80% were seen once. Sequenced material: PBMCs. The receptor was isolated from a woman aged 30 to 39 in good health and CMV-seropositive. The J gene is TRBJ2-7, the V gene TRBV29-1; 9 bases are shared with TRBD1. Here the CDR3 reads CSASGQGYTEQYF. CDR3 DNA sequence: TGCAGCGCCTCCGGACAGGGGTATACCGAGCAGTACTTC.